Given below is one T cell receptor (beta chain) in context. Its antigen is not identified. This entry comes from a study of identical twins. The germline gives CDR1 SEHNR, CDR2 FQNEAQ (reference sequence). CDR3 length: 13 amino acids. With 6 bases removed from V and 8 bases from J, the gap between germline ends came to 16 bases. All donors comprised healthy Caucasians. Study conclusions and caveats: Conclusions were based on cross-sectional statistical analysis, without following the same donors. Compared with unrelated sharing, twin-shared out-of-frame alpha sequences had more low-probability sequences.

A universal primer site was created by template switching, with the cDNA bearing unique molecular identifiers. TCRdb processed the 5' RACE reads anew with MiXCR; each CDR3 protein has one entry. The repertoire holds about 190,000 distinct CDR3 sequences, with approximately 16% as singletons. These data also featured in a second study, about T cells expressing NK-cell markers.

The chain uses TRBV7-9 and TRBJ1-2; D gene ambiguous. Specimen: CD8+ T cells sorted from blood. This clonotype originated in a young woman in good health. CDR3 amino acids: CASRRTDAGGYTF. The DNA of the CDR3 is TGTGCCAGCAGACGGACGGACGCTGGGGGCTACACCTTC.